The rows below give T cell receptor beta chains drawn from one sample of a study of T cell repertoires in cytomegalovirus infection. TCRdb itself ran the reads through MiXCR, one entry per CDR3 protein. This sample yields around 630,000 distinct CDR3 sequences, of which roughly 26% are seen a single time; roughly 8% belongs to the top ten. Sequencing used CD8+ T cells from PBMCs. All receptors derive from a human donor in good health (CMV status not recorded). Some clones in this sample may be carry-over from other donors' samples. The CDR3 runs from the conserved cysteine through the conserved F or W. The D gene is left open where the match is weak. The size field is filled for only some rows; it gives once, few, many or a size class.

size,J,D,V,CDR3,DNA
NA,TRBJ2-3,NA,TRBV6-8,CASTQDTITDTQYF,TGTGCCAGCACCCAGGACACAATCACAGATACGCAGTATTTT
many,TRBJ2-5,NA,TRBV7-8,CASSLARTKETQYF,TGTGCCAGCAGCTTAGCGAGAACTAAAGAGACCCAGTACTTC
NA,TRBJ2-5,TRBD2,TRBV12-3/TRBV12-4,CASSLTGGGLETQYF,TGTGCCAGCAGTTTAACTGGCGGGGGGCTAGAGACCCAGTACTTC
NA,TRBJ2-5,TRBD1,TRBV28,CASRGTVQEQGTQYF,TGTGCCAGCAGGGGGACAGTTCAAGAGCAGGGGACCCAATACTTC
many,TRBJ2-1,NA,TRBV7-3,CASSLATQGLYNEQFF,TGTGCCAGCAGCTTAGCGACCCAGGGACTGTACAATGAGCAGTTCTTC
NA,TRBJ2-5,NA,TRBV20-1,CSARDGGQETQYF,TGCAGTGCTAGAGATGGGGGACAAGAGACCCAGTACTTC
few,TRBJ2-6,NA,TRBV5-1,CASSQDSSNVLTF,TGCGCCAGCAGCCAGGACAGTTCGAACGTCCTGACTTTC
once,TRBJ1-3,NA,TRBV20-1,CSARDDRIGNTIYF,TGCAGTGCTAGAGACGACAGGATTGGAAACACCATATATTTT
NA,TRBJ2-7,NA,TRBV5-1,CASSPQEGKTGYEQYF,TGCGCCAGCAGCCCCCAGGAGGGAAAAACGGGCTACGAGCAGTACTTC
NA,TRBJ2-1,TRBD1,TRBV7-9,CASSLGDRGLNEQFF,TGTGCCAGCAGCTTAGGGGACAGGGGGCTCAATGAGCAGTTCTTC
few,TRBJ2-1,NA,TRBV6-2/TRBV6-3,CASMRAPTYNEQFF,TGTGCCAGCATGCGGGCTCCCACTTACAATGAGCAGTTCTTC
few,TRBJ2-1,TRBD2,TRBV10-3,CAISELTSGAYNEQFF,TGTGCCATCAGTGAGCTGACTAGCGGGGCCTACAATGAGCAGTTCTTC
few,TRBJ1-1,NA,TRBV20-1,CSAPQLGMNTEAFF,TGCAGTGCTCCCCAGTTGGGAATGAACACTGAAGCTTTCTTT
many,TRBJ2-2,NA,TRBV7-3,CASSLTSTGNTGELFF,TGTGCCAGCAGCTTAACCTCGACAGGAAACACCGGGGAGCTGTTTTTT
NA,TRBJ2-1,NA,TRBV9,CANSVGYNEQFF,TGTGCCAACAGCGTAGGTTACAATGAGCAGTTCTTC
many,TRBJ2-1,TRBD1,TRBV7-2,CASSQSLPGQGYNEQFF,TGTGCCAGCAGCCAATCTCTACCGGGACAGGGGTACAATGAGCAGTTCTTC
NA,TRBJ1-3,TRBD1,TRBV12-3/TRBV12-4,CASRDRGGSGNTIYF,TGTGCCAGCAGGGACAGGGGAGGCTCTGGAAACACCATATATTTT
NA,TRBJ2-3,NA,TRBV29-1,CSTVGPLSGGAHTDTQYF,TGCAGCACTGTTGGCCCACTATCGGGTGGGGCCCACACAGATACGCAGTATTTT
few,TRBJ2-4,TRBD1,TRBV14,CASSQQAGGRNIQYF,TGTGCCAGCAGCCAACAAGCAGGGGGCCGAAACATTCAGTACTTC
NA,TRBJ1-1,TRBD1,TRBV6-6,CASREPGQEAFF,TGTGCCAGCAGGGAACCGGGACAGGAAGCTTTCTTT
NA,TRBJ1-1,NA,TRBV19,CASSIEVGRLFTEAFF,TGTGCCAGTAGTATAGAGGTAGGAAGGTTATTCACTGAAGCTTTCTTT
NA,TRBJ2-7,NA,TRBV14,CASSLRGASYEQYF,TGTGCCAGCAGCCTCAGGGGCGCCTCCTACGAGCAGTACTTC
NA,TRBJ1-5,NA,TRBV4-3,CASSPGWASEGPYLPQHF,TGCGCCAGCAGCCCAGGATGGGCCAGCGAAGGACCCTACCTGCCCCAGCATTTT
NA,TRBJ1-5,NA,TRBV28,CASSSGSDASNQPQHF,TGTGCCAGCAGTTCCGGTTCAGACGCTAGCAATCAGCCCCAGCATTTT
many,TRBJ2-5,NA,TRBV7-2,CASSSLGRLDLQETQYF,TGTGCCAGCAGCTCCCTAGGACGACTCGACCTTCAAGAGACCCAGTACTTC
many,TRBJ2-5,TRBD2,TRBV12-3/TRBV12-4,CASSIPLAGSLEGTQYF,TGTGCCAGCAGTATTCCCCTAGCGGGGAGTTTAGAGGGGACCCAGTACTTC
many,TRBJ1-5,TRBD1,TRBV28,CASRDRASNQPQHF,TGTGCCAGCAGGGACAGGGCGAGCAATCAGCCCCAGCATTTT
many,TRBJ1-5,NA,TRBV7-9,CASSYSTGPYDQPQHF,TGTGCCAGCAGCTATTCTACCGGGCCTTACGATCAGCCCCAGCATTTT
many,TRBJ1-1,NA,TRBV28,CASSWEQSIEAFF,TGTGCCAGCAGTTGGGAACAGTCGATTGAAGCTTTCTTT
NA,TRBJ1-5,NA,TRBV19,CASSISWGPSYQPQHF,TGTGCCAGTAGTATATCGTGGGGACCATCTTATCAGCCCCAGCATTTT
few,TRBJ1-5,NA,TRBV12-3/TRBV12-4,CASTIGYGSNQPQHF,TGTGCCAGCACCATAGGGTACGGAAGCAATCAGCCCCAGCATTTT
many,TRBJ2-4,NA,TRBV11-3,CASSLALGGRDIQYF,TGTGCCAGCAGCTTAGCCTTGGGGGGCCGGGACATTCAGTACTTC
NA,TRBJ2-3,TRBD1,TRBV28,CASSTGTGPDTQYF,TGTGCCAGCAGCACCGGGACAGGGCCAGATACGCAGTATTTT
NA,TRBJ2-6,NA,TRBV6-2/TRBV6-3,CASSYPDGGGPGANVQTF,TGTGCCAGCAGTTACCCGGACGGCGGAGGACCTGGGGCCAACGTCCAGACTTTC
NA,TRBJ2-7,NA,TRBV20-1,CSARDWDNPSYEQYF,TGCAGTGCTAGAGATTGGGACAACCCCTCCTACGAGCAGTACTTC
many,TRBJ2-1,NA,TRBV7-7,CASSPDTGRRGEQFF,TGTGCTAGCAGCCCAGACACGGGAAGGAGGGGTGAGCAGTTCTTC
NA,TRBJ1-1,NA,TRBV9,CASSVAGTSPNTEAFF,TGTGCCAGCAGCGTAGCTGGGACAAGTCCGAACACTGAAGCTTTCTTT
many,TRBJ2-3,TRBD2,TRBV7-6,CASSLGAGGTDTQYF,TGTGCCAGCAGCTTAGGAGCGGGGGGCACAGATACGCAGTATTTT
few,TRBJ2-1,NA,TRBV29-1,CSAPPDGRSYNEQFF,TGCAGCGCCCCCCCGGACGGCCGCTCCTACAATGAGCAGTTCTTC
NA,TRBJ1-5,NA,TRBV7-9,CASSLPGAWQPQHF,TGTGCCAGCAGCTTACCGGGGGCTTGGCAGCCCCAGCATTTT
many,TRBJ2-5,TRBD1,TRBV7-8,CASSPRQGQETQYF,TGTGCCAGCAGCCCCCGACAGGGACAAGAGACCCAGTACTTC
many,TRBJ2-5,TRBD2,TRBV7-9,CASSPQLAGVVRETQYF,TGTGCCAGCAGCCCTCAACTAGCGGGGGTTGTTAGAGAGACCCAGTACTTC
NA,TRBJ2-3,NA,TRBV7-9,CASGSNRDTQYF,TGTGCCAGCGGCTCCAATCGTGATACGCAGTATTTT
NA,TRBJ1-6,NA,TRBV20-1,CSAEPSSYNSPLHF,TGCAGTGCCGAGCCCAGCTCCTATAATTCACCCCTCCACTTT
few,TRBJ2-3,NA,TRBV19,CASSILGANVDTQYF,TGTGCCAGTAGTATACTGGGGGCGAATGTGGATACGCAGTATTTT
NA,TRBJ1-2,NA,TRBV29-1,CSVPQNGYTF,TGCAGCGTTCCACAAAATGGCTACACCTTC
many,TRBJ1-6,NA,TRBV4-1,CASSQGRNSPLHF,TGCGCCAGCAGCCAAGGACGGAATTCACCCCTCCACTTT
many,TRBJ1-4,NA,TRBV7-8,CASSLDLARGELFF,TGTGCCAGCAGCTTAGATCTGGCTCGGGGGGAACTGTTTTTT
NA,TRBJ1-1,NA,TRBV7-4,CTSSLGSASYREAFF,TGTACCAGCAGCTTAGGGTCGGCATCTTATCGGGAAGCTTTCTTT
NA,TRBJ2-5,NA,TRBV6-2/TRBV6-3,CASTYYRTDQETQYF,TGTGCCAGCACCTACTACCGGACAGACCAAGAGACCCAGTACTTC
NA,TRBJ2-2,NA,TRBV7-6,CASSFTAGPSTGELFF,TGTGCCAGCAGCTTCACAGCGGGTCCTAGCACCGGGGAGCTGTTTTTT
NA,TRBJ1-4,NA,TRBV27,CASSFRLNRKLFF,TGTGCCAGCAGTTTTCGTTTAAATCGAAAACTGTTTTTT
many,TRBJ2-5,TRBD2,TRBV7-2,CASSLDSGGARQETQYF,TGTGCCAGCAGCTTAGATAGCGGGGGGGCCAGACAAGAGACCCAGTACTTC
many,TRBJ2-1,TRBD2,TRBV27,CASSPAGGGFGYNEQFF,TGTGCCAGCAGTCCGGCGGGGGGAGGGTTTGGGTACAATGAGCAGTTCTTC
many,TRBJ2-1,NA,TRBV6-5,CASSYSPGTLYNEQFF,TGTGCCAGCAGTTACTCCCCCGGGACACTCTACAATGAGCAGTTCTTC
few,TRBJ1-1,NA,TRBV19,CASNTWGAAEAFF,TGTGCCAGTAACACCTGGGGGGCGGCTGAAGCTTTCTTT
many,TRBJ2-2,TRBD2,TRBV6-2/TRBV6-3,CASRLATVGELFF,TGTGCCAGCCGACTAGCTACGGTCGGGGAGCTGTTTTTT
few,TRBJ1-2,NA,TRBV24-1,CATSDFKGVGGYTF,TGTGCCACCAGTGATTTCAAGGGCGTGGGCGGCTACACCTTC
few,TRBJ1-3,TRBD1,TRBV18,CASSRTGTEYYSGNTIYF,TGTGCCAGCTCGCGAACCGGGACAGAATACTACTCTGGAAACACCATATATTTT